This T cell receptor (beta chain) was sequenced in a study of T cell repertoires in cytomegalovirus infection. On the study more broadly: It was the public TCR beta signatures that indicated both CMV infection and matching HLA type. Study-wide results and limits: Accumulated public TCR beta family frequency recognized individuals carrying CMV together with the relevant HLA.

TCRdb re-called the reads through MiXCR, storing one row per CDR3 protein. This sample has some 700,000 distinct CDR3 sequences, with approximately 40% found just once. This clonotype was observed at least ten times. No antigen is known for it. The CDR3 has 16 amino acids. J lost 2 bases, V lost 6 bases, and 12 bases had no gene match. The germline V gene has CDR1 MDHEN and CDR2 SYDVKM. The chain joins TRBV28 to TRBJ1-2; 7 bases align to TRBD1. Sequenced: PBMCs. The receptor's source is a human donor in good health (CMV status not recorded). Some clones in this sample may be carry-over from other donors' samples. The CDR3 is CASRSTRQGPNYGYTF. CDR3 DNA sequence: TGTGCCAGCAGGTCTACCCGACAGGGACCCAACTATGGCTACACCTTC.